Following are 8 T cell receptor beta chains from one sample sequenced in a study of technical replicates of blood from a few donors. The method was immunoSEQ multiplex PCR; TCRdb's version includes in-frame clones alone and lacks a portion of them. This table holds some 74,000 clones, nearly 98% found once. The source material was T cells isolated from PBMCs. These receptor sequences come from a human donor in good health.

The chain uses TRBV21-1 and TRBJ1-5; the tabulated D call, TRBD1, remains unverified against the DNA. TRBV21-1 is a pseudogene segment. The CDR3 has 18 amino acids. The CDR3 sequence: CASRPGTGDENSNQPQHF. Written as DNA, the CDR3 is TGTGCCAGCAGGCCCGGGACAGGGGACGAGAATAGCAATCAGCCCCAGCATTTT.

V usage is TRBV30 and J usage is TRBJ2-1; D is unclear. This CDR3 spans 14 amino acids. The V gene's germline CDR1 is GTSNPN and CDR2 SVGIG (reference sequence). Between the trimmed V and J ends, which lost 0 bases and 9 bases, there was a span of 15 bases. DNA of the CDR3: TGTGCCTGGAGTGTGCCCCCTCTCCATAGTGAGCAGTTCTTC. Amino acids: CAWSVPPLHSEQFF.

This chain links TRBV7-2 with TRBJ2-1, with a tentative D call TRBD2 (7 bases). Trimming pared 2 bases from V and 7 bases from J, leaving 18 bases between. Germline CDR1 reads SGHTA; CDR2 reads FQGNSA. The CDR3 consists of 16 residues. The CDR3 is CASSLRKGGVQNEQFF. For the CDR3, the DNA is TGTGCCAGCAGCTTAAGGAAAGGGGGGGTTCAGAATGAGCAGTTCTTC.

The genes are TRBV2 and TRBJ1-4; tentatively, D is TRBD1 (6 bases). Deletions cut 7 bases from V and 1 base from J, with 10 bases between. Germline loops: CDR1 SNHLY, CDR2 FYNNEI. This CDR3 is 14 amino acids long. CDR3 in amino acids: CASTYRETNEKLFF. DNA for the CDR3: TGTGCCAGCACGTACAGGGAAACTAATGAAAAACTGTTTTTT.

V usage is TRBV28 and J usage is TRBJ1-4; the D is unclear. The CDR3 runs to 16 residues. Germline lookup yields CDR1 MDHEN and CDR2 SYDVKM. The ends were cut back, 2 bases at V and 5 bases at J, with 15 bases in the middle. CDR3 DNA sequence: TGTGCCAGCAGTTTAGGTGCGTCTCCGCCGAATGAAAAACTGTTTTTT. This gives the protein CASSLGASPPNEKLFF. The whole variable domain, remainder taken from reference TRBV28 and TRBJ1-4, is DVKVTQSSRYLVKRTGEKVFLECVQDMDHENMFWYRQDPGLGLRLIYFSYDVKMKEKGDIPEGYSVSREKKERFSLILESASTNQTSMYLCASSLGASPPNEKLFFGSGTQLSVL.

This sequence joins TRBV2 and TRBJ2-2; D unclear. V gave up 6 bases and J gave up 4 bases, with 12 bases separating them. Germline CDR1 SNHLY, CDR2 FYNNEI. The CDR3 totals 14 residues. The CDR3 DNA reads as TGTGCCAGCAGGGAGACCAGTTTCACCGGGGAGCTGTTTTTT. Residues: CASRETSFTGELFF.

The chain joins TRBV28 to TRBJ1-5; possible D gene TRBD1, 6 bases. From germline, CDR1 is MDHEN and CDR2 SYDVKM. This CDR3 comprises 16 residues. V gave up 6 bases and J gave up 6 bases, with 21 bases separating them. The chain's CDR3 is CASRSDPYRERQPQHF. CDR3 in DNA: TGTGCCAGCAGATCTGATCCCTACAGGGAGCGTCAGCCCCAGCATTTT. Filled out from reference TRBV28 and TRBJ1-5, the complete variable domain reads DVKVTQSSRYLVKRTGEKVFLECVQDMDHENMFWYRQDPGLGLRLIYFSYDVKMKEKGDIPEGYSVSREKKERFSLILESASTNQTSMYLCASRSDPYRERQPQHFGDGTRLSIL.

CDR3 in DNA: TGTGCCAGCAGTTTATTCAGACTACCTAGTCAGCCCCAGCATTTT. This codes for CASSLFRLPSQPQHF. V is TRBV27 and J is TRBJ1-5, with D unclear. Germline V gene sequence: CDR1 MNHEY, CDR2 SMNVEV (reference sequence). The germline V and J ends were trimmed by 1 base and 6 bases, with 13 bases remaining between them. This CDR3 is 15 amino acids long.